The clone carrying this T cell receptor beta chain showed up many times. The data stem from a study of blood T cells in healthy people across ages. Germline CDR1 MNHEY, CDR2 SMNVEV (reference sequence). The CDR3 totals 13 residues. V lost 3 bases to trimming and J lost 0 bases, with 6 bases between them. A second 7 to 11 cycle PCR used barcoded and J-beta primers. MiXCR, run by TCRdb on the 5' RACE reads, gives a single entry per CDR3 protein. The sample includes around 800,000 distinct CDR3 sequences, about 42% of them seen just once. The chain recombines TRBV27 with TRBJ2-7; no firm D call. Source material: blood. The sequence was collected from a man aged 55 to 70 in good health. Written as DNA, the CDR3 is TGTGCCAGCAGTTTGAAAGGCTCCTACGAGCAGTACTTC. Its protein product is CASSLKGSYEQYF.